This T cell receptor beta chain was obtained from a study of cytomegalovirus exposure and HLA in healthy donors. The PCR employed 60 Vbeta primers together with 13 Jbeta primers. Here immunoSEQ multiplex PCR was the method, and the copy in TCRdb shows in-frame clones only, minus some. The sample contains approximately 130,000 clones, around two thirds of which appear only once. The CDR3 runs to 15 residues. Germline CDR1 and CDR2: MGHRA and YSYEKL. V lost 0 bases to trimming and J lost 8 bases, with 16 bases between them. This chain joins TRBV4-1 and TRBJ1-1; maybe TRBD1 (6 bases). The TCR sequence derives from a woman in her forties in good health and CMV-seronegative. The sample was PBMCs. The CDR3 sequence is CASSQERGSPTEAFF. In DNA, the CDR3 is TGCGCCAGCAGCCAAGAAAGGGGGAGCCCCACGGAAGCTTTCTTT.